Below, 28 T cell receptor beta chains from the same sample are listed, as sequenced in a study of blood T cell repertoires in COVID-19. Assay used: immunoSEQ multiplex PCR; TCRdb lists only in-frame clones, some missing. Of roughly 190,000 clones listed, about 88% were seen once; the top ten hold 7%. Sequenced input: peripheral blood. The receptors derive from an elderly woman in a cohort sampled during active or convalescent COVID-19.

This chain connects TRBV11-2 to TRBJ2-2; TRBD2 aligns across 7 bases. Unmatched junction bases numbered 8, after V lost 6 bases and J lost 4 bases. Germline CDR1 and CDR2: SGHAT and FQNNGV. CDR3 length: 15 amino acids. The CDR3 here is CASSYGEGPTGELFF. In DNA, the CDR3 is TGTGCCAGCAGTTATGGGGAGGGGCCCACCGGGGAGCTGTTTTTT.

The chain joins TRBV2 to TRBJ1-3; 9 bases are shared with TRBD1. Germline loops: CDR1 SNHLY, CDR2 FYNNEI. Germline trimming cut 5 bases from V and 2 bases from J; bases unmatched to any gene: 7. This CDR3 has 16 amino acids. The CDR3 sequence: CASSIPRDRAGNTIYF. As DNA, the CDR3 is TGTGCCAGCAGTATCCCCCGGGACAGGGCTGGAAACACCATATATTTT.

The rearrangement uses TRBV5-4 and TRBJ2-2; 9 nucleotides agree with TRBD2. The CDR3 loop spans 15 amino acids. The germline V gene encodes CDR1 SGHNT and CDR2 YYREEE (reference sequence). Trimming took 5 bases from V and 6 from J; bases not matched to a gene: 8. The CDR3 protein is CASRQAAGGAGELFF. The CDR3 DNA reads TGTGCCAGCAGACAGGCGGCGGGAGGGGCCGGGGAGCTGTTTTTT. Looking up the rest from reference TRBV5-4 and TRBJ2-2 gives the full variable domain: ETGVTQSPTHLIKTRGQQVTLRCSSQSGHNTVSWYQQALGQGPQFIFQYYREEENGRGNFPPRFSGLQFPNYSSELNVNALELDDSALYLCASRQAAGGAGELFFGEGSRLTVL.

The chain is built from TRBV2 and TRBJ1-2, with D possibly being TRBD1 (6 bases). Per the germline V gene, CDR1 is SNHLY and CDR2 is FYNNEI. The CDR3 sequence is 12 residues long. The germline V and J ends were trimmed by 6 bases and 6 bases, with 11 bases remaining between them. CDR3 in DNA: TGTGCCAGCAGCCCACAGGGTCATGGCTACACCTTC. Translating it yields CASSPQGHGYTF.

The CDR3 here is CASTRERSYNEQFF. The CDR3 nucleotides read TGTGCCAGCACGCGGGAGAGGTCCTACAATGAGCAGTTCTTC. The chain links TRBV27 to TRBJ2-1; 7 bases match TRBD2. The CDR3 runs to 14 residues. CDR1 and CDR2 (germline): MNHEY, SMNVEV (reference sequence). Losses at the gene ends were 7 bases for V and 1 base for J; bases not matched to a gene: 4.

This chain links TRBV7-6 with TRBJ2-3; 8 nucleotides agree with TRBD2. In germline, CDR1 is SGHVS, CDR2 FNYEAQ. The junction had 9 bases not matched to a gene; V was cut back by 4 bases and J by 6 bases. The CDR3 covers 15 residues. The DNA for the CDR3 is TGTGCCAGCAGCTCACCGGGACTAGGTCTCGATACGCAGTATTTT. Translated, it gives CASSSPGLGLDTQYF.

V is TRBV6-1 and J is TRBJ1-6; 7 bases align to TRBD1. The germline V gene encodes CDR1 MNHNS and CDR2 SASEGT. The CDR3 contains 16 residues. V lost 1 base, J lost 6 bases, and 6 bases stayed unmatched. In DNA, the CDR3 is TGTGCCAGCAGTGAAGATCCAGGGGGTTTTAATTCACCCCTCCACTTT. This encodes CASSEDPGGFNSPLHF.

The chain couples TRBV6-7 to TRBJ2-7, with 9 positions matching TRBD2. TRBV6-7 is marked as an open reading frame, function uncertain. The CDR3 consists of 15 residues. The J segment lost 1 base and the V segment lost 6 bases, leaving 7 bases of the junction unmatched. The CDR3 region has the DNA TGTGCCAGCAGACCCCCACTAGCGGGTTCCTACGAGCAGTACGTC. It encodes CASRPPLAGSYEQYV.

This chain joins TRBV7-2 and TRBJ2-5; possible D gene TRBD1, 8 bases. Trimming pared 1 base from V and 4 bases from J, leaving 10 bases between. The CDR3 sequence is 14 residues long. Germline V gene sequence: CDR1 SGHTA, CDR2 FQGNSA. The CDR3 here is CASSLDRGGETQYF. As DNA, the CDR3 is TGTGCCAGCAGCTTAGACAGGGGGGGAGAGACCCAGTACTTC.

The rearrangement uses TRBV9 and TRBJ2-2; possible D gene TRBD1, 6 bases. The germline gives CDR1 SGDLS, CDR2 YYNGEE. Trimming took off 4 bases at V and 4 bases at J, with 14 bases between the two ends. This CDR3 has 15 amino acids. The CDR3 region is CASSRLLQGTGELFF. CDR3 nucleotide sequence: TGTGCCAGCAGCCGGCTTTTACAGGGCACCGGGGAGCTGTTTTTT.

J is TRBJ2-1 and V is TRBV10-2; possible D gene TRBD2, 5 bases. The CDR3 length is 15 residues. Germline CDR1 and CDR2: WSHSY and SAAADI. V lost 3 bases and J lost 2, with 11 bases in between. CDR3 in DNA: TGCGCCAGCAGTGAACAGCGGTGGGCCTACAATGAGCAGTTCTTC. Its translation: CASSEQRWAYNEQFF.

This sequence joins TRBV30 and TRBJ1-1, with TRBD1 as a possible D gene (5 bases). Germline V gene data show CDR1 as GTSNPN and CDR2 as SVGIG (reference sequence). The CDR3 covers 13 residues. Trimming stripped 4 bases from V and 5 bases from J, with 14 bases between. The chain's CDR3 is CAWTQLRGTEAFF. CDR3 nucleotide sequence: TGTGCCTGGACCCAATTGCGGGGGACTGAAGCTTTCTTT.

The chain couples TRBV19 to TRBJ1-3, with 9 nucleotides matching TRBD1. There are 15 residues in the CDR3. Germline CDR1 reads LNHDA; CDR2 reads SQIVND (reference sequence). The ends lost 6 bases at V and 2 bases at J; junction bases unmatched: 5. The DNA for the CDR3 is TGTGCCAGTAGACAGGGGGCAAAGACTGGAAACACCATATATTTT. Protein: CASRQGAKTGNTIYF.

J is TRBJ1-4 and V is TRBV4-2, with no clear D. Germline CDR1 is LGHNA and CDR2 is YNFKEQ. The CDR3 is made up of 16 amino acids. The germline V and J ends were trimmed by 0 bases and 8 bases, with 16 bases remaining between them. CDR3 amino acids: CASSQDKDYMGEKLFF. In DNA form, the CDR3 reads TGTGCCAGCAGCCAAGATAAGGACTACATGGGAGAAAAACTGTTTTTT.

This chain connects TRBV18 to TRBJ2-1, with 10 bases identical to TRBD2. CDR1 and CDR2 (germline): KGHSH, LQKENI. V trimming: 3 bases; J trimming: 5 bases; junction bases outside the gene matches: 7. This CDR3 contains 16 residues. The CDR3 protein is CASSPPSGGAHNEQFF. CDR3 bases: TGTGCCAGCTCACCTCCCAGCGGGGGGGCCCACAATGAGCAGTTCTTC. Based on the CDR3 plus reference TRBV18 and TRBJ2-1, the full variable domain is NAGVMQNPRHLVRRRGQEARLRCSPMKGHSHVYWYRQLPEEGLKFMVYLQKENIIDESGMPKERFSAEFPKEGPSILRIQQVVRGDSAAYFCASSPPSGGAHNEQFFGPGTRLTVL.

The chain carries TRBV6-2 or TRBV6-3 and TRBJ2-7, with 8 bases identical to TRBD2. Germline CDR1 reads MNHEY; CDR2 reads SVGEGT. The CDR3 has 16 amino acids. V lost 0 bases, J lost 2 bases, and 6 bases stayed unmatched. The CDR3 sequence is CASSYSGSGTPYEQYV. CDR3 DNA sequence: TGTGCCAGCAGTTACTCGGGTAGCGGGACACCCTACGAGCAGTACGTC.

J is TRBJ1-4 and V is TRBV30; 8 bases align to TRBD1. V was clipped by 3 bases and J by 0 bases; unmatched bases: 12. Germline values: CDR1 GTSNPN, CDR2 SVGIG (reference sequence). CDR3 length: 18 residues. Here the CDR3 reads CAWRSRGLFSATNEKLFF. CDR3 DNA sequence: TGTGCCTGGAGGTCCAGGGGGCTTTTCAGCGCAACTAATGAAAAACTGTTTTTT.

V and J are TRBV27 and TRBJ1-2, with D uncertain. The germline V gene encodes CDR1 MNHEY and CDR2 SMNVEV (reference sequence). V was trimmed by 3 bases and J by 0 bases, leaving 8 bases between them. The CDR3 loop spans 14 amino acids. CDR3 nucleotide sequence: TGTGCCAGCAGTTTCGGGGTAGCTAACTATGGCTACACCTTC. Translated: CASSFGVANYGYTF.

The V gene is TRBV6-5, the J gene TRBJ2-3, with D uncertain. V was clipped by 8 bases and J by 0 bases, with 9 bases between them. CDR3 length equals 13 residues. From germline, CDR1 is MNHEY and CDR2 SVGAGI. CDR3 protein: CASSFSSTDTQYF. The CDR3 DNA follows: TGTGCCAGCTCGTTCTCCAGCACAGATACGCAGTATTTT.

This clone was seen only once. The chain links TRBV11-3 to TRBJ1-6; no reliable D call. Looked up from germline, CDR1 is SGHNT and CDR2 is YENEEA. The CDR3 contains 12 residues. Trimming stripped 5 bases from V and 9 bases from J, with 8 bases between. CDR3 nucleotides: TGTGCCAGCAGCCCCCCGTCTTCACCCCTCCACTTT. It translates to CASSPPSSPLHF.

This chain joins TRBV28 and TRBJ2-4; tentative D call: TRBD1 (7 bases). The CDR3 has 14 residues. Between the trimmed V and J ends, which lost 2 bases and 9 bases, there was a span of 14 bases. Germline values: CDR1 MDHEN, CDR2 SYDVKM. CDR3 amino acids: CASSLPLRGAIQYF. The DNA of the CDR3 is TGTGCCAGCAGTTTACCGCTCAGGGGGGCCATTCAGTACTTC.

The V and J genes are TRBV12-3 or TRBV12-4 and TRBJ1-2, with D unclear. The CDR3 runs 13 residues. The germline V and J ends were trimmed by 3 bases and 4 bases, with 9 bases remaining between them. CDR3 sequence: CASSLRDSYGYTF. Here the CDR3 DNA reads TGTGCCAGCAGTTTGAGGGATTCCTATGGCTACACCTTC.

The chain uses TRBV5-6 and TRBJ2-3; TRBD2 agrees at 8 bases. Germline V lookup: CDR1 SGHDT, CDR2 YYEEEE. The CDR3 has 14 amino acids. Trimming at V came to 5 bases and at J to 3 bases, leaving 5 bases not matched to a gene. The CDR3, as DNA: TGTGCCAGCAGGACAAGCGGGGGAACAGATACGCAGTATTTT. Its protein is CASRTSGGTDTQYF.

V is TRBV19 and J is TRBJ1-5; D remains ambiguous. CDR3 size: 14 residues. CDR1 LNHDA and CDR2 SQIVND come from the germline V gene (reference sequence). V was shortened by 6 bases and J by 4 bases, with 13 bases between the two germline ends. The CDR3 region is CASRRKSLNQPQHF. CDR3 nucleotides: TGTGCCAGTAGGCGGAAGTCCCTTAATCAGCCCCAGCATTTT.

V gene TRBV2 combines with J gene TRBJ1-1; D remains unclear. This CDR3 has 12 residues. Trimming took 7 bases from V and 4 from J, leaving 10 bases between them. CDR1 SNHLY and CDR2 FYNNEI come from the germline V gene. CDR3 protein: CASMRVRTEAFF. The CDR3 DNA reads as TGTGCCAGCATGCGGGTTCGCACTGAAGCTTTCTTT.

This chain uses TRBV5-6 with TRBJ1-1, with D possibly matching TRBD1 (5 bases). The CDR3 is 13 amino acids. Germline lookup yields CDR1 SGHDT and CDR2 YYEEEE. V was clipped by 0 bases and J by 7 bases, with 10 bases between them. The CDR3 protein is CASSLVRQFEAFF. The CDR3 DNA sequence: TGTGCCAGCAGCTTGGTTCGACAGTTTGAAGCTTTCTTT. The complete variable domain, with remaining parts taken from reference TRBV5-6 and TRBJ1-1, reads DAGVTQSPTHLIKTRGQQVTLRCSPKSGHDTVSWYQQALGQGPQFIFQYYEEEERQRGNFPDRFSGHQFPNYSSELNVNALLLGDSALYLCASSLVRQFEAFFGQGTRLTVV.

The CDR3 loop reads CASRSGQQNYGYTF. In DNA form, the CDR3 reads TGCGCCAGCAGATCGGGACAGCAAAACTATGGCTACACCTTC. J is TRBJ1-2 and V is TRBV5-1, with 7 bases lining up with TRBD1. The CDR3 spans 14 residues. V was clipped by 5 bases and J by 2 bases; unmatched bases: 6. CDR1 SGHRS and CDR2 YFSETQ come from the germline V gene.

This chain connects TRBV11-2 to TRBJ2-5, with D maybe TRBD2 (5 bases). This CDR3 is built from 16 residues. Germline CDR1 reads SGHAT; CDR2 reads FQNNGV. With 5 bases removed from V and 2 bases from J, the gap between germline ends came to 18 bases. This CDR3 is CASSQPLPGLQETQYF. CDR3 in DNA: TGTGCCAGCAGCCAACCCTTACCCGGACTGCAAGAGACCCAGTACTTC.